The 6 T cell receptor beta chains below were found in one sample sequenced in a study of blood T cell repertoires in COVID-19. TCRdb keeps only in-frame clones here, not all; method: immunoSEQ multiplex PCR. Here the sample spans roughly 140,000 clones, 80% to 85% being singletons. Material for sequencing was PBMCs or T cells enriched from blood (not recorded which). These receptors came from a woman in her forties or fifties who had been exposed to COVID-19.

This sequence joins TRBV10-3 and TRBJ2-2; 12 bases agree with TRBD1. The germline gives CDR1 ENHRY, CDR2 SYGVKD. This CDR3 is built from 20 residues. With V trimmed by 4 bases and J by 0 bases, 12 bases remained unmatched. CDR3 nucleotides: TGTGCCATCAGTGGGCCGGGACAGGGGGCAATACTGCCGAACACCGGGGAGCTGTTTTTT. It translates to CAISGPGQGAILPNTGELFF.

V is TRBV2 and J is TRBJ1-2, with 7 bases that match TRBD1. This CDR3 has 12 amino acids. After removal of 8 bases from V and 4 bases from J, the junction contained 4 bases not matched to a gene. Germline assignment: CDR1 SNHLY and CDR2 FYNNEI. CDR3 sequence: CASGTDTYGYTF. As DNA, the CDR3 is TGTGCCAGCGGGACAGATACCTATGGCTACACCTTC.

The chain uses TRBV5-4 and TRBJ1-4; D might be TRBD1 (6 bases). Trimming took off 0 bases at V and 4 bases at J, with 13 bases between the two ends. This CDR3 contains 16 residues. The germline gives CDR1 SGHNT, CDR2 YYREEE (reference sequence). This chain's CDR3 is CASSLEPGARNEKLFF. CDR3 nucleotide sequence: TGTGCCAGCAGCTTGGAGCCAGGGGCCCGTAATGAAAAACTGTTTTTT. Based on the CDR3 plus reference TRBV5-4 and TRBJ1-4, the full variable domain is ETGVTQSPTHLIKTRGQQVTLRCSSQSGHNTVSWYQQALGQGPQFIFQYYREEENGRGNFPPRFSGLQFPNYSSELNVNALELDDSALYLCASSLEPGARNEKLFFGSGTQLSVL.

This clone was seen many times. J is TRBJ2-1 and V is TRBV9; 8 bases align to TRBD2. From germline, CDR1 is SGDLS and CDR2 YYNGEE. The CDR3 has 15 amino acids. J was trimmed by 7 bases and V by 0 bases; bases with no gene match: 6. The CDR3 spells CASSVAGGAGNEQFF. In DNA, the CDR3 is TGTGCCAGCAGCGTAGCCGGGGGGGCTGGGAATGAGCAGTTCTTC.

This clone was counted between two and nine times. The rearrangement links TRBV7-7 to TRBJ2-5, with TRBD2 as a possible D gene (5 bases). CDR3 length: 14 amino acids. Germline lookup yields CDR1 SSHAT and CDR2 FNYEAQ (reference sequence). Trimming left V 5 bases short and J 5 bases short, with 15 bases between. CDR3 loop: CASSRTSGSETQYF. The CDR3 nucleotides read TGTGCCAGCAGCAGAACAAGCGGATCGGAGACCCAGTACTTC.

The chain joins TRBV21-1 to TRBJ1-2; no DNA check was done on the table's D call, TRBD1. TRBV21-1 is shown as a pseudogene. The CDR3 length is 14 residues. As DNA, the CDR3 is TGTGCCAGCAGCAAGGAAGCAGGGAACTATGGCTACACCTTC. It yields the protein CASSKEAGNYGYTF.